These 27 T cell receptor beta chains were sequenced from one sample in a study of shared clonotypes between healthy human individuals (dated by TCRdb to 2019 to 2021). CD8 naive samples were CD45RO-negative cells positively selected for CCR7, giving a CD45RA+CCR7+ population that excluded TemRA cells. The library came from the immunoSEQ multiplex PCR assay. As stored in TCRdb, this immuneACCESS dataset retains in-frame rearrangements with V and J assigned. A fraction of the clones does not appear; measured against another copy, unresolved V genes explain less than half of the discrepancy, and the remainder lacks a known reason. For this sample the table gives 2 million or so clones, of which just under 95% were detected only once. The ten largest clones represent 0.9% to 1.4% of the sample. Sequencing was done on a sample of naive CD8+ T cells sorted from blood. The cell subset or site label, as the study defines it: CD45RA+CCR7+. The receptors were gathered from a man in his late teens or twenties in good health.

The rearrangement uses TRBV11-3 and TRBJ2-7; TRBD2 is a possible D gene (5 bases). Trimming shortened V by 1 base and J by 2 bases, and 18 bases separated the two germline ends. The CDR3 sequence is 17 residues long. Germline V gene lookup returns CDR1 SGHNT and CDR2 YENEEA. CDR3 protein: CASSLGGRERFTYEQYF. The DNA for the CDR3 is TGTGCCAGCAGCTTAGGGGGTAGGGAGCGGTTCACCTACGAGCAGTACTTC.

CDR3 bases: TGTGCCAGCAGTTTAATCCCGAGACAGGATATAACAGATACGCAGTATTTT. It translates to CASSLIPRQDITDTQYF. This chain links TRBV27 with TRBJ2-3, with D perhaps TRBD1 (6 bases). This CDR3 spans 17 amino acids. The germline CDR1 and CDR2 sequences are MNHEY and SMNVEV (reference sequence). The ends were cut back, 2 bases at V and 3 bases at J, with 18 bases in the middle.

On this clone itself: Other DNA variants within this sample encode the same CDR3. The V gene is TRBV9, the J gene TRBJ2-7; D gene ambiguous. Trimming took off 0 bases at V and 0 bases at J, with 7 bases between the two ends. In germline, CDR1 is SGDLS, CDR2 YYNGEE. CDR3 size: 14 residues. The CDR3: CASSVGLLSYEQYF. CDR3 bases: TGTGCCAGCAGCGTAGGACTCCTCTCCTACGAGCAGTACTTC.

The chain is built from TRBV6-5 and TRBJ1-1; 8 bases match TRBD1. The CDR3 consists of 12 residues. Germline-derived CDR1 and CDR2 are MNHEY and SVGAGI. The J segment lost 6 bases and the V segment lost 8 bases, leaving 5 bases of the junction unmatched. The CDR3 loop is CASGKTGAEAFF. Written as DNA, the CDR3 is TGTGCCAGCGGGAAGACAGGGGCTGAAGCTTTCTTT.

The sample holds one count of this clone. The rearrangement links TRBV5-8 to TRBJ2-5; a weak D match, TRBD1 (6 bases). The CDR3 is made up of 14 amino acids. V was trimmed by 4 bases and J by 0 bases, leaving 10 bases between them. CDR1 SGHTS and CDR2 YDEGEE come from the germline V gene. The CDR3 sequence: CASSTNRDQETQYF. CDR3 nucleotides: TGTGCCAGCAGCACCAACAGGGACCAAGAGACCCAGTACTTC.

V and J are TRBV11-2 and TRBJ2-3; TRBD1 is a possible D gene (6 bases). The CDR3 runs to 19 residues. Germline lookup yields CDR1 SGHAT and CDR2 FQNNGV. Trimming shortened V by 5 bases and J by 1 base, and 25 bases separated the two germline ends. The CDR3 DNA follows: TGTGCCAGCAGCCCAAGAGGGGGAGTACAGGGTATTGGCACAGATACGCAGTATTTT. Translation gives CASSPRGGVQGIGTDTQYF.

With regard to this clone: The junction departs from the called germline gene at one end, perhaps through a read error. The V and J genes are TRBV7-7 and TRBJ1-5; D remains unclear. The CDR3 is 16 amino acids. The V gene's germline CDR1 is SSHAT and CDR2 FNYEAQ (reference sequence). CDR3 coding DNA: TGTGCTAGCAGCCCGACTGGGCAGCCAGACAATCAGCCCCAGCATTTT. Protein sequence: CASSPTGQPDNQPQHF.

The chain recombines TRBV4-3 with TRBJ1-1; D call uncertain. Trimming pared 0 bases from V and 7 bases from J, leaving 21 bases between. The germline CDR1 and CDR2 sequences are LGHNA and YSLEER. This CDR3 is 17 amino acids long. The CDR3 bases are TGCGCCAGCAGCCAAGATGGAGGCCTTGGCCCCGGGGTTGAAGCTTTCTTT. Encoded protein: CASSQDGGLGPGVEAFF.

V gene TRBV6-5 combines with J gene TRBJ2-1; D is uncertain. The CDR3 sequence is 13 residues long. V dropped 4 bases and J dropped 3 bases, with 7 bases sitting between them. Germline assignment: CDR1 MNHEY and CDR2 SVGAGI. The chain's CDR3 is CASSSAIYNEQFF. CDR3 nucleotide sequence: TGTGCCAGCAGTTCCGCAATCTACAATGAGCAGTTCTTC.

The chain uses TRBV2 and TRBJ1-6, with 10 bases aligning to TRBD1. The germline V gene encodes CDR1 SNHLY and CDR2 FYNNEI. After removal of 0 bases from V and 3 bases from J, the junction contained 5 bases not matched to a gene. The CDR3 runs to 18 residues. The DNA for the CDR3 is TGTGCCAGCAGTGAAGCCCGGACAGGGGGTTTCTATAATTCACCCCTCCACTTT. As protein: CASSEARTGGFYNSPLHF. Together with reference TRBV2 and TRBJ1-6, the CDR3 gives the full variable domain: EPEVTQTPSHQVTQMGQEVILRCVPISNHLYFYWYRQILGQKVEFLVSFYNNEISEKSEIFDDQFSVERPDGSNFTLKIRSTKLEDSAMYFCASSEARTGGFYNSPLHFGNGTRLTVT.

V gene TRBV4-1 combines with J gene TRBJ2-3, with D perhaps TRBD1 (6 bases). The CDR3 consists of 16 residues. Germline V gives CDR1 MGHRA, CDR2 YSYEKL. V was cut by 0 bases and J by 4 bases, with 14 bases left in between. CDR3 residues: CASSQEGGIRPDTQYF. Here the CDR3 DNA reads TGCGCCAGCAGCCAAGAAGGGGGTATCAGGCCAGATACGCAGTATTTT.

This sequence joins TRBV7-9 and TRBJ2-4; a possible D gene is TRBD2 (6 bases). CDR1 is SEHNR, CDR2 FQNEAQ, per germline (reference sequence). The ends were cut back, 4 bases at V and 0 bases at J, with 10 bases in the middle. This CDR3 is built from 15 residues. CDR3 protein: CASSSGELAKNIQYF. CDR3 in DNA: TGTGCCAGCAGCTCGGGGGAGCTAGCCAAAAACATTCAGTACTTC.

As regards this clone: The same CDR3 also results from other DNA sequences found in this sample. The chain carries TRBV29-1 and TRBJ1-1, with D possibly being TRBD1 (6 bases). From germline, CDR1 is SQVTM and CDR2 ANQGSEA. CDR3 length: 12 amino acids. Trimming removed 3 bases from V and 5 bases from J, with 10 bases in between. The CDR3 DNA follows: TGCAGCGTTGAGGGCAGGGGAACTGAAGCTTTCTTT. This translates into CSVEGRGTEAFF.

This clone was found once. At one of its ends the junction is not consistent with the germline gene, which may arise from a read error. The CDR3, as DNA: TGTGCCAGCAGCTACCCCGGGCAGCCCTTTCTCTTC. The encoded protein is CASSYPGQPFLF. The chain carries TRBV13 and TRBJ2-7; no clear D. CDR1 and CDR2 (germline): PRHDT, FYEKMQ (reference sequence). The CDR3 totals 12 residues.

This sequence joins TRBV28 and TRBJ1-2, with 11 bases that match TRBD1. The CDR3 has 15 amino acids. Germline V gives CDR1 MDHEN, CDR2 SYDVKM. V shed 3 bases, J shed 6 bases, and the junction held 6 bases outside the gene matches. The CDR3 DNA follows: TGTGCCAGCAGTTTCGGCGGACAGGGGGCCGATGGCTACACCTTC. Translated: CASSFGGQGADGYTF.

As regards this clone: The same CDR3 can be traced to other DNA sequences in this sample. The gene calls are TRBV19 and TRBJ1-3, with unresolved D. The length of the CDR3 is 15 residues. V was cut by 1 base and J by 1 base, with 8 bases left in between. The germline V gene encodes CDR1 LNHDA and CDR2 SQIVND (reference sequence). The CDR3 nucleotides read TGTGCCAGTAGTATAGGTGCCGGATCTGGAAACACCATATATTTT. Translating it yields CASSIGAGSGNTIYF. Based on the CDR3 plus reference TRBV19 and TRBJ1-3, the full variable domain is DGGITQSPKYLFRKEGQNVTLSCEQNLNHDAMYWYRQDPGQGLRLIYYSQIVNDFQKGDIAEGYSVSREKKESFPLTVTSAQKNPTAFYLCASSIGAGSGNTIYFGEGSWLTVV.

V usage is TRBV4-1 and J usage is TRBJ2-3, with D perhaps matching TRBD2 (5 bases). Trimming removed 0 bases from V and 1 base from J, with 8 bases in between. Germline-derived CDR1 and CDR2 are MGHRA and YSYEKL. This CDR3 region has 15 residues. Here the CDR3 DNA reads TGCGCCAGCAGCCAAGAACCCGGGGGCACAGATACGCAGTATTTT. As protein: CASSQEPGGTDTQYF.

The chain has TRBV28 and TRBJ1-1; the D is unclear. The CDR3 totals 10 residues. The V and J ends lost 6 bases and 5 bases respectively, with 4 bases between them. Per the germline V gene, CDR1 is MDHEN and CDR2 is SYDVKM. Here the CDR3 reads CASRRTEAFF. CDR3 DNA: TGTGCCAGCAGACGGACTGAAGCTTTCTTT.

The V gene is TRBV6-1, the J gene TRBJ2-7; D remains ambiguous. The CDR3 loop spans 15 amino acids. CDR1 MNHNS and CDR2 SASEGT come from the germline V gene. Trimming took 1 base from V and 0 from J, leaving 10 bases between them. The CDR3 here is CASSEGADASYEQYF. CDR3 coding DNA: TGTGCCAGCAGTGAAGGGGCGGACGCCTCCTACGAGCAGTACTTC.

The V gene is TRBV5-8, the J gene TRBJ2-7; 7 nucleotides align to TRBD1. The CDR3 totals 13 residues. From germline, CDR1 is SGHTS and CDR2 YDEGEE. V lost 4 bases to trimming and J lost 5 bases; unmatched junction nucleotides: 6. DNA of the CDR3: TGTGCCAGCAGCGTACAGGGGTCCAACGAGCAGTACTTC. Translated, it gives CASSVQGSNEQYF.

The V and J genes are TRBV4-3 and TRBJ2-1; 7 bases align to TRBD2. Germline lookup yields CDR1 LGHNA and CDR2 YSLEER. This CDR3 is 15 amino acids long. After removal of 2 bases from V and 6 bases from J, the junction contained 7 bases not matched to a gene. CDR3 residues: CASSQTTTSFNEQFF. CDR3 in DNA: TGCGCCAGCAGCCAAACTACGACTAGCTTCAATGAGCAGTTCTTC.

This chain links TRBV28 with TRBJ2-7; 9 nucleotides agree with TRBD1. Germline CDR1 reads MDHEN; CDR2 reads SYDVKM. The length of the CDR3 is 13 residues. V shed 10 bases and J 1 base; nucleotides not matched to a gene: 5. The CDR3 DNA is TGTGCCACCTCCGGGACAGGGTCCTACGAGCAGTACTTC. Translated, it gives CATSGTGSYEQYF.

J is TRBJ2-2 and V is TRBV11-3, with 7 nucleotides matching TRBD1. Trimming removed 0 bases from V and 4 bases from J; junction bases left unmatched: 5. There are 16 residues in the CDR3. Germline loops: CDR1 SGHNT, CDR2 YENEEA. The DNA for the CDR3 is TGTGCCAGCAGCTTAGATCGAGGGGGCGTCACCGGGGAGCTGTTTTTT. As protein: CASSLDRGGVTGELFF. Variable domain in full (rest from reference TRBV11-3 and TRBJ2-2): EAGVVQSPRYKIIEKKQPVAFWCNPISGHNTLYWYLQNLGQGPELLIRYENEEAVDDSQLPKDRFSAERLKGVDSTLKIQPAELGDSAVYLCASSLDRGGVTGELFFGEGSRLTVL.

The chain has TRBV4-2 and TRBJ2-7, with 7 bases aligning to TRBD1. The germline V gene has CDR1 LGHNA and CDR2 YNFKEQ. With V trimmed by 5 bases and J by 0 bases, 10 bases remained unmatched. The CDR3 length is 16 residues. The CDR3 reads CASSAAGGDSSYEQYF. Written as DNA, the CDR3 is TGTGCCAGCAGCGCGGCCGGTGGGGACAGCTCCTACGAGCAGTACTTC.

The CDR3 is CASRYDRSGNEQFF. The CDR3, as DNA: TGCGCCAGCAGGTATGATAGATCAGGCAATGAGCAGTTCTTC. The rearrangement links TRBV5-1 to TRBJ2-1, with D uncertain. The CDR3 runs 14 residues. Deletions cut 5 bases from V and 6 bases from J, with 15 bases between. The germline V gene has CDR1 SGHRS and CDR2 YFSETQ.

The chain employs TRBV11-1 and TRBJ2-7; the match to TRBD2 covers 7 bases. Unmatched junction bases numbered 3, after V lost 4 bases and J lost 0 bases. Germline V gives CDR1 SGHAT, CDR2 FQDESV (reference sequence). The CDR3 runs 14 residues. CDR3 sequence (DNA): TGTGCCAGCAGCTACGGGGGGAGCTCCTACGAGCAGTACTTC. Amino acid sequence: CASSYGGSSYEQYF.

The chain employs TRBV30 and TRBJ2-5; D unresolved. Trimming took off 0 bases at V and 5 bases at J, with 10 bases between the two ends. The CDR3 is 13 residues long. Germline loops: CDR1 GTSNPN, CDR2 SVGIG (reference sequence). CDR3 region: CAWSVWVGETQYF. The CDR3 DNA reads as TGTGCCTGGAGTGTATGGGTGGGGGAGACCCAGTACTTC.